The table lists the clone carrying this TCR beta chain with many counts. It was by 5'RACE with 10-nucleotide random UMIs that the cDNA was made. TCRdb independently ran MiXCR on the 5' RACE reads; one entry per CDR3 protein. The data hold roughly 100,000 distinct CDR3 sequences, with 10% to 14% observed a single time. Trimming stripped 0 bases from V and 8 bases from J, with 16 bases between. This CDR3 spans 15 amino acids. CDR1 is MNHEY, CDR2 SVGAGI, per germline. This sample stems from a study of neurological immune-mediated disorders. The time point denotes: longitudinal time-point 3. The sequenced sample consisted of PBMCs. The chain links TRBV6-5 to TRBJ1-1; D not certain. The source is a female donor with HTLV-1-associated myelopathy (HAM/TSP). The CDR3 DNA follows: TGTGCCAGCAGTTACTCGCGGCAGGCACGAACGGAAGCTTTCTTT. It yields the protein CASSYSRQARTEAFF.